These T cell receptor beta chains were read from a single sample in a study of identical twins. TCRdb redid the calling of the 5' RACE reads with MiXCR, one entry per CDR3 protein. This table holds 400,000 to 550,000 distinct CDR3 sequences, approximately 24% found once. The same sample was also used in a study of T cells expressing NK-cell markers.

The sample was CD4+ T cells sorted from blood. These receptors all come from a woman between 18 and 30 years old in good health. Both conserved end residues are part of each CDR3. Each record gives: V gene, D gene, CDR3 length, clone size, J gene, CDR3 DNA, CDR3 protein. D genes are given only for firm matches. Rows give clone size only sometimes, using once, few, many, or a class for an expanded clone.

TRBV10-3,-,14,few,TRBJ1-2,TGTGCCATCAGTGACCTTAGACAGGACTATGGCTACACCTTC,CAISDLRQDYGYTF
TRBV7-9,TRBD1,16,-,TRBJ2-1,TGTGCCAGCAGCTTAGGAGGGACAGGGCATCGAGGTGAGCAGTTCTTC,CASSLGGTGHRGEQFF
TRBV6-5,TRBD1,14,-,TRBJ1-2,TGTGCCAGCAGTTACTCGAACAGGGGCTATGGCTACACCTTC,CASSYSNRGYGYTF
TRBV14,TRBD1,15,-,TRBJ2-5,TGTGCCAGCAGCCAGGGACAGGGCGTATCGGAGACCCAGTACTTC,CASSQGQGVSETQYF
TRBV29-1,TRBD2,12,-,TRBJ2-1,TGCAGCGCGAGACTAGCGGGAGCGAAGCAGTTCTTC,CSARLAGAKQFF
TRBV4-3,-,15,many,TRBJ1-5,TGCGCCAGCAGCCAAGAGTGGGTGAGCAATCAGCCCCAGCATTTT,CASSQEWVSNQPQHF
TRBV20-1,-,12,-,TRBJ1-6,TGCAGTGCATCCCGGGACCCTGCGGCCCTCCACTTT,CSASRDPAALHF
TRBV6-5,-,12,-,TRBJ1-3,TGTGCCAGCACCAGACCCGGAAACACCATATATTTT,CASTRPGNTIYF
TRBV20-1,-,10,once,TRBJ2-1,TGCAGTGCCCGTAGACTCGAGCAGTTCTTC,CSARRLEQFF
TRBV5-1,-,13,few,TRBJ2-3,TGCGCCAGCCGAACTGCTGGACCAGATACGCAGTATTTT,CASRTAGPDTQYF
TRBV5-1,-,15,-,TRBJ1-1,TGCGCCAGCAGCTTGACGGACGGATTGAACACTGAAGCTTTCTTT,CASSLTDGLNTEAFF
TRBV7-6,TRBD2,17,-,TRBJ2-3,TGTGCCAGCAGCCCGTTAGGGACTAGCGGAACCACAGATACGCAGTATTTT,CASSPLGTSGTTDTQYF
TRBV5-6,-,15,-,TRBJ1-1,TGTGCCAGCAGCAATTTACAGAGGTGGAACACTGAAGCTTTCTTT,CASSNLQRWNTEAFF
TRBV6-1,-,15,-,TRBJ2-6,TGTGCCAGCAGCCTTCGCTACTCTGGGGCCAACGTCCTGACTTTC,CASSLRYSGANVLTF
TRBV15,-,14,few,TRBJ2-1,TGTGCCACCAGCAGAGATTTGCAGGTAGCCGGGCAGTTCTTC,CATSRDLQVAGQFF
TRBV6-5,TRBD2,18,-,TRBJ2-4,TGTGCCAGCAGTTACGGCGGGAGCACCTCCTTAGCCAAAAACATTCAGTACTTC,CASSYGGSTSLAKNIQYF
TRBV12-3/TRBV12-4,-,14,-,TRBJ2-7,TGTGCCAGCAGTTTTGAAGGGGGGCCCTACGAGCAGTACTTC,CASSFEGGPYEQYF
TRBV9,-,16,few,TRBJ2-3,TGTGCCAGCAGCGTAGGTCGAACGGTAGGCACAGATACGCAGTATTTT,CASSVGRTVGTDTQYF
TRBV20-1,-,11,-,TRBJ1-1,TGCAGTGCTAGAGTTGACCCAAGGGCTTTCTTT,CSARVDPRAFF
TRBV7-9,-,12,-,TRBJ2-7,TGTGCCAGCGGAGGGGTGACCTACGAGCAGTACTTC,CASGGVTYEQYF
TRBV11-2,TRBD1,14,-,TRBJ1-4,TGTGCCAGCAGCCTGACAGGGACTGGGAAAAAACTGTTTTTT,CASSLTGTGKKLFF
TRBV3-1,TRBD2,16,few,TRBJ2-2,TGTGCCAGCAGCCATCGGCTAGCGGGAGATAACGGGGAGCTGTTTTTT,CASSHRLAGDNGELFF
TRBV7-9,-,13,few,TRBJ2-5,TGTGCCAGCAGCCACTCTCTAAAAGAGACCCAGTACTTC,CASSHSLKETQYF
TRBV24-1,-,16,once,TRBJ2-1,TGTGCCACCAGTGATCCGTTAAACAGCTCCTACAATGAGCAGTTCTTC,CATSDPLNSSYNEQFF
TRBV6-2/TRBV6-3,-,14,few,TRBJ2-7,TGTGCCAGCACCAAATCGGGGGGCTCAAGGGAGCAGTACTTC,CASTKSGGSREQYF
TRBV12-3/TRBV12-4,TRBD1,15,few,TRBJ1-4,TGTGCCAGCAGTTTTCGAGGACAGGGCGATGAAAAACTGTTTTTT,CASSFRGQGDEKLFF
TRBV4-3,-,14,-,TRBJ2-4,TGCGCCAGCAGCCCCGTCGGGCTCAAAAACATTCAGTACTTC,CASSPVGLKNIQYF